These 27 T cell receptor beta chains were sequenced from one sample in a study of technical replicates of blood from a few donors. Generated by immunoSEQ multiplex PCR, the TCRdb table keeps only in-frame clones and is missing some. The table lists approximately 15,000 clones, 87% of them singletons. Input material: PBMCs. The receptors shown here come from a human donor in good health.

This chain connects TRBV6-4 to TRBJ2-3; 10 bases are shared with TRBD1. In germline, CDR1 is MRHNA, CDR2 SNTAGT. The CDR3 length is 13 residues. J lost 5 bases, V lost 8 bases, and 4 bases had no gene match. CDR3 sequence: CASGTGAIDTQYF. CDR3 sequence (DNA): TGTGCCAGCGGGACAGGGGCGATAGATACGCAGTATTTT.

The chain is built from TRBV5-1 and TRBJ1-3, with a possible D match to TRBD1 (5 bases). CDR3 length: 14 residues. The V end was cut by 5 bases, the J end by 7 bases, with 16 bases between. Germline CDR1 SGHRS, CDR2 YFSETQ. The CDR3 here is CASRMGGESNTIYF. CDR3 coding DNA: TGCGCCAGCAGAATGGGGGGAGAATCTAACACCATATATTTT.

The chain is built from TRBV30 and TRBJ1-2; D is unclear. CDR3 size: 11 residues. The V gene lost 0 bases and the J gene lost 13 bases, with 12 bases spanning the gap. The germline V gene has CDR1 GTSNPN and CDR2 SVGIG (reference sequence). The CDR3 DNA is TGTGCCTGGAGTGTAAGCGGGAGCTGCACCTTC. Protein sequence: CAWSVSGSCTF.

The chain carries TRBV6-1 and TRBJ2-1, with 7 positions matching TRBD2. Germline V gene lookup returns CDR1 MNHNS and CDR2 SASEGT. J gave up 5 bases and V 5 bases, and 3 bases lay outside the gene matches. This CDR3 is 13 amino acids long. CDR3 DNA sequence: TGTGCCAGCAGTAGGACTAGAGACAATGAGCAGTTCTTC. As protein: CASSRTRDNEQFF.

V usage is TRBV19 and J usage is TRBJ1-1, with 8 bases identical to TRBD1. V trimming: 5 bases; J trimming: 4 bases; junction bases outside the gene matches: 9. In germline, CDR1 is LNHDA, CDR2 SQIVND (reference sequence). CDR3 length: 15 amino acids. The CDR3 loop reads CASSSRTGPITEAFF. CDR3 bases: TGTGCCAGTAGTTCCAGGACAGGGCCTATCACTGAAGCTTTCTTT.

The rearrangement uses TRBV13 and TRBJ2-2; 9 nucleotides match TRBD1. CDR1 and CDR2 from the germline V gene are PRHDT and FYEKMQ (reference sequence). The V segment lost 1 base and the J segment 1 base; nucleotides outside the gene matches: 4. There are 17 residues in the CDR3. The CDR3 here is CASSLVGTGLNTGELFF. Written as DNA, the CDR3 is TGTGCCAGCAGCTTAGTAGGGACAGGGTTGAACACCGGGGAGCTGTTTTTT.

V gene TRBV28 combines with J gene TRBJ1-2; D is possibly TRBD1 (6 bases). CDR3 length equals 13 residues. The V gene lost 6 bases and the J gene lost 2 bases, with 10 bases spanning the gap. The germline V gene has CDR1 MDHEN and CDR2 SYDVKM. CDR3 protein: CASRTTGNYGYTF. DNA of the CDR3: TGTGCCAGCAGAACTACAGGGAACTATGGCTACACCTTC.

The rearrangement links TRBV11-2 to TRBJ2-7, with 9 nucleotides matching TRBD2. The CDR3 has 15 residues. Per the germline V gene, CDR1 is SGHAT and CDR2 is FQNNGV. V lost 6 bases to trimming and J lost 2 bases; unmatched junction nucleotides: 8. In nucleotides, the CDR3 is TGTGCCAGCAGACCAATAGCGGGAGTTCCCTACGAGCAGTACTTC. Translation gives CASRPIAGVPYEQYF.

This clone was picked up a small number of times. This chain connects TRBV13 to TRBJ2-5; TRBD2 matches at 16 bases. Germline-derived CDR1 and CDR2 are PRHDT and FYEKMQ (reference sequence). The CDR3 consists of 19 residues. V shed 3 bases, J shed 2 bases, and the junction held 9 bases outside the gene matches. The DNA for the CDR3 is TGTGCCAGCAGCTTGGGACTAGCGGGAGGGCCGAGTGGACAAGAGACCCAGTACTTC. Residues: CASSLGLAGGPSGQETQYF.

The genes are TRBV27 and TRBJ2-1, with TRBD2 matching over 7 bases. Germline CDR1 is MNHEY and CDR2 is SMNVEV (reference sequence). Germline trimming cut 6 bases from V and 7 bases from J; bases unmatched to any gene: 18. CDR3 length: 17 amino acids. The CDR3 nucleotides are TGTGCCAGCAGCCCACGTTTCGTGGGAGGGCCGGAAAATGAGCAGTTCTTC. Its protein product is CASSPRFVGGPENEQFF.

The rearrangement joins TRBV7-2 to TRBJ2-7; D perhaps matches TRBD2 (6 bases). The V end was cut by 5 bases, the J end by 2 bases, with 13 bases between. Germline values: CDR1 SGHTA, CDR2 FQGNSA. This CDR3 is built from 14 residues. CDR3 sequence: CASSPGTLAYEQYF. The CDR3 region has the DNA TGTGCCAGCAGCCCCGGGACTCTAGCCTACGAGCAGTACTTC.

The genes are TRBV29-1 and TRBJ1-2; D uncertain. CDR1 and CDR2 from the germline V gene are SQVTM and ANQGSEA. Trimming cost V 7 bases and J 2 bases, with 8 bases left between them. This CDR3 has 11 residues. In nucleotides, the CDR3 is TGCAGCGGACTCGAAAACTATGGCTACACCTTC. Its translation is CSGLENYGYTF.

The chain couples TRBV11-2 to TRBJ2-1; 7 nucleotides match TRBD2. Germline loops: CDR1 SGHAT, CDR2 FQNNGV. The CDR3 covers 16 residues. The J segment lost 6 bases and the V segment lost 4 bases, leaving 12 bases of the junction unmatched. CDR3 coding DNA: TGTGCCAGCAGCTCTTTGGTTGGCGGGAGCCCCAATGAGCAGTTCTTC. This codes for CASSSLVGGSPNEQFF. The entire variable domain, with the rest obtained from reference TRBV11-2 and TRBJ2-1, is as follows: EAGVAQSPRYKIIEKRQSVAFWCNPISGHATLYWYQQILGQGPKLLIQFQNNGVVDDSQLPKDRFSAERLKGVDSTLKIQPAKLEDSAVYLCASSSLVGGSPNEQFFGPGTRLTVL.

The chain is built from TRBV11-1 and TRBJ2-1; 11 bases map to TRBD2. V trimming: 10 bases; J trimming: 10 bases; junction bases outside the gene matches: 21. The V gene's germline CDR1 is SGHAT and CDR2 FQDESV (reference sequence). The CDR3 extends over 17 amino acids. CDR3: CATSSGTPLAGGREQFF. The CDR3 DNA is TGTGCCACCTCCTCCGGGACTCCCCTAGCGGGAGGACGGGAGCAGTTCTTC.

The CDR3 coding sequence is TGTGCCAGCAGTGAATACGGGTCTAGCGGAAACACCGGGGAGCTGTTTTTT. This gives the protein CASSEYGSSGNTGELFF. The chain links TRBV6-1 to TRBJ2-2; 7 bases align to TRBD2. Trimming removed 2 bases from V and 2 bases from J; junction bases left unmatched: 8. Germline V lookup: CDR1 MNHNS, CDR2 SASEGT. CDR3 size: 17 residues.

The chain combines TRBV10-2 with TRBJ2-1, with 10 bases fitting TRBD2. CDR3 size: 18 residues. Per the germline V gene, CDR1 is WSHSY and CDR2 is SAAADI. V shed 2 bases and J 4 bases; nucleotides not matched to a gene: 11. The CDR3 is CASSEKRMGLASYNEQFF. In DNA, the CDR3 is TGCGCCAGCAGTGAGAAAAGGATGGGACTAGCGTCATACAATGAGCAGTTCTTC.

The chain couples TRBV11-2 to TRBJ2-1; 8 nucleotides match TRBD2. This CDR3 is built from 14 residues. V lost 4 bases and J lost 7; bases outside the gene matches: 6. The germline CDR1 and CDR2 sequences are SGHAT and FQNNGV. In nucleotides, the CDR3 is TGTGCCAGCAGCTCTAGCGCTAGCGGGAATGAGCAGTTCTTC. Its protein is CASSSSASGNEQFF.

The V call is TRBV9, the J call TRBJ2-2; D is unclear. The CDR3 contains 15 residues. The V gene's germline CDR1 is SGDLS and CDR2 YYNGEE. The V gene lost 2 bases and the J gene lost 4 bases, with 12 bases spanning the gap. As DNA, the CDR3 is TGTGCCAGCAGCGTTTCTCTGGCGGTCACCGGGGAGCTGTTTTTT. Translation: CASSVSLAVTGELFF.

The gene calls are TRBV7-7 and TRBJ2-1; 7 positions match TRBD2. Germline CDR1 SSHAT, CDR2 FNYEAQ (reference sequence). Unmatched junction bases numbered 10, after V lost 5 bases and J lost 9 bases. This CDR3 contains 14 residues. CDR3 region: CASSRTGLVSEQFF. In nucleotides, the CDR3 is TGTGCCAGCAGCCGAACAGGACTAGTCAGTGAGCAGTTCTTC.

This chain joins TRBV25-1 and TRBJ2-5, with 11 bases that match TRBD1. J gave up 5 bases and V 2 bases, and 4 bases lay outside the gene matches. Germline CDR1 MGHDK, CDR2 SYGVNS. The CDR3 runs to 15 residues. The CDR3 bases are TGTGCCAGCAGTGAAGGACAGGGGGCGCGTGAGACCCAGTACTTC. Protein product: CASSEGQGARETQYF. The variable domain in full, with the rest retrieved from reference TRBV25-1 and TRBJ2-5, is EADIYQTPRYLVIGTGKKITLECSQTMGHDKMYWYQQDPGMELHLIHYSYGVNSTEKGDLSSESTVSRIRTEHFPLTLESARPSHTSQYLCASSEGQGARETQYFGPGTRLLVL.

This rearrangement joins TRBV19 to TRBJ2-1, with D maybe TRBD2 (6 bases). Trimming took 5 bases from V and 4 from J, leaving 12 bases between them. This CDR3 is 14 amino acids long. Germline loops: CDR1 LNHDA, CDR2 SQIVND (reference sequence). The CDR3 loop reads CASSGAGSYNEQFF. In nucleotides, the CDR3 is TGTGCCAGTAGTGGGGCGGGAAGTTACAATGAGCAGTTCTTC.

This clone appeared a single time. The chain recombines TRBV10-1 with TRBJ1-2; D is ambiguous. This CDR3 is 13 amino acids long. Germline CDR1 WNHNN, CDR2 SYGVQD (reference sequence). Trimming took 5 bases from V and 8 from J, leaving 15 bases between them. The CDR3 coding sequence is TGCGCCAGCAGTCTAAGTGGTTTTTGGGGCTACACCTTC. Translated, it gives CASSLSGFWGYTF.

CDR3: CASSLGLAADTQYF. The CDR3 nucleotides are TGTGCCAGCAGCTTAGGGCTAGCGGCAGATACGCAGTATTTT. The chain is built from TRBV7-2 and TRBJ2-3; TRBD2 matches 7 bases. This CDR3 region has 14 residues. The V segment lost 1 base and the J segment 4 bases; nucleotides outside the gene matches: 2. Germline loops: CDR1 SGHTA, CDR2 FQGNSA.

This clone came up once. V and J are TRBV18 and TRBJ1-5, with no clear D. Germline loops: CDR1 KGHSH, CDR2 LQKENI. This CDR3 is built from 13 residues. Trimming shortened V by 6 bases and J by 1 base, and 7 bases separated the two germline ends. CDR3 nucleotides: TGTGCCAGCTCCCCCCAAAGCAATCAGCCCCAGCATTTT. This gives the protein CASSPQSNQPQHF.

This rearrangement joins TRBV5-1 to TRBJ2-1, with TRBD2 matching 13 bases. The CDR3 is 16 residues long. With V trimmed by 4 bases and J by 6 bases, 7 bases remained unmatched. Looked up from germline, CDR1 is SGHRS and CDR2 is YFSETQ. The CDR3 coding sequence is TGCGCCAGCAGCGACCCGGGACTAGCGGGATCCAATGAGCAGTTCTTC. This sequence encodes CASSDPGLAGSNEQFF.

The genes are TRBV6-1 and TRBJ1-2, with a weak D call TRBD1 (5 bases). Trimming took off 1 base at V and 6 bases at J, with 15 bases between the two ends. Germline V CDR1 and CDR2: MNHNS, SASEGT. The CDR3 contains 15 residues. CDR3: CASSEGKGNRDGYTF. CDR3 DNA sequence: TGTGCCAGCAGTGAAGGAAAGGGGAACCGTGATGGCTACACCTTC.

The chain uses TRBV6-5 and TRBJ2-7; perhaps TRBD1 as D (5 bases). Trimming cost V 5 bases and J 3 bases, with 8 bases left between them. This CDR3 is built from 12 residues. CDR1 is MNHEY and CDR2 is SVGAGI in the germline V gene. The CDR3 reads CASSLQGYEQYF. In DNA form, the CDR3 reads TGTGCCAGCAGTCTTCAGGGCTACGAGCAGTACTTC.